The sequence of this T cell receptor beta chain was determined in a study of T cell responses to AZD1222 COVID-19 vaccine (dated by TCRdb to the early 2020s). Looking at the study overall: Because spike-specific TCR depth and breadth did not differ between the two schedules, AZD1222 recipients who got a second dose at roughly 4 weeks were pooled with those who got a second dose at roughly 12 weeks. Trial participants were enrolled by age into subgroups of 18-55, 56-69 and 70-plus years, and 148, 28 and 57 TCR-sequenced participants, respectively, were included in these subgroups. TCR sequencing was performed for roughly 250 trial participants, of whom about 200 were given two doses of AZD1222 and around 26 were given two doses of MenACWY control vaccine. What the authors observed across the whole study: Vaccine-associated CD4 TCRs spanned the whole spike protein, with dominant responses in regions 160-218 and 743-854. The 56-69-year group was small, and its depth increase did not reach significance, likely because of low power. No day 14 peak-response samples were available, so repertoires were characterized only after the peak T cell response. Participants were mostly white British, with more females than males. The authors suggested clonal diversity may have been underestimated. Reportedly, close to half of the unique spike-specific TCRs recognized epitopes lying outside the regions that are mutated in the B.1.351 and B.1.1.7 variants. Only six AZD1222 recipients were SARS-CoV-2 seropositive at baseline, limiting conclusions about previously exposed vaccinees. After two AZD1222 doses, spike-specific TCR breadth and depth were significantly higher than at day 0 and than in MenACWY recipients.

As for this clone: Its binding antigen is unknown. No qualities accompany the bases; no much larger clone lies one base away.

The time point label of this sample denotes: baseline before first vaccination. The vaccinee samples were drawn from two UK trials, COV001 and COV002, one of which was a single-blind randomized controlled phase 2/3 trial testing AZD1222 (ChAdOx1 nCoV-19) in healthy adults. Trial participant PBMC samples were collected at day 0 and day 28 after the second dose for TCRbeta chain sequencing. The trim is 7 bases for V and 7 bases for J, with a gap of 14 bases between the germline ends. From a lookup of the germline V gene (reference sequence), CDR1 and CDR2 are MNHNY and SVGAGI. Taken from cysteine to phenylalanine, the CDR3 has 13 residues. The kept DNA is CDR3 alone, 39 bases in frame from the first base. The CDR3 regions of human TCRbeta chains were analyzed by immunosequencing. As for the authors' bioinformatics: TCRs in the repertoires were compared against a reference library of SARS-CoV-2-specific TCRs that had been generated with the MIRA antigen-specificity platform. Breadth was defined as the fraction of unique TCRs that were SARS-CoV-2-associated, and depth was defined as the fraction of total T cells that were SARS-CoV-2-associated. Each spike-specific TCR was assigned to its reactive spike region and to a CD4 or CD8 class using the MIRA data. Log10-transformed breadth and depth values were compared by one-way ANOVA with Sidak's multiple comparisons tests. TCRdb mirrors the immuneACCESS table, restricted to in-frame sequences. Some clones are absent from its copies; in checked studies, under half trace to an unresolved V gene, and the reason for the others is unknown. That table is the source of V, J and clone size, and D and trimming were worked out from the DNA. The sample yields 150,000 to 200,000 clones; 75% to 90% were counted once. Around 5.8% of the sample is taken by the ten largest.

The rearrangement combines TRBV6-6 with TRBJ2-1; TRBD2 might be the D gene, on 6 matching bases. This specimen was peripheral blood, taken on day 0 of AZD1222 vaccination. This sequence originates from an adult in good health. In nucleotides, the sequence is TGTGCCAGCAAAATAGCGGAGGGGAATGAGCAGTTCTTC. Its amino acids are CASKIAEGNEQFF.